This TCR beta chain was sequenced for a study of vaccination and CD4 T cells after COVID-19. Study details: The control cultures got either a CEFX pool, an HIV-1 Nef pool, or no peptide at all.

J was trimmed by 3 bases and V by 4 bases; bases with no gene match: 3. Germline V CDR1 and CDR2: LNHDA, SQIVND (reference sequence). The CDR3 is 13 residues long. Broader study findings: Spike mono-reactivity was found in 304 of 307 vaccine-specific clones from convalescent patients.

Time point indicated: late sampling 161 to 241 days after vaccination in a few convalescent patients. The sample's treatment: approximately 9-day PBMC culture with coronavirus spike peptide pools or control peptides (ViraFEST assay). This clonotype came up a few times. As yet, its antigen is unknown. The Oncomine TCR Beta short-read assay sequenced DNA from cultured CD4+ T cells. TCRdb itself ran the PCR reads through MiXCR, one entry per CDR3 protein. The sample lists about 22,000 distinct CDR3 sequences, about 35% seen once, with around 9.2% in the top ten. Sequenced material: CD4+ T cells from blood, cultured in vitro, taken about 7 months after SARS-CoV-2 vaccination. This TCR came from a human donor who had recovered from COVID-19. The chain carries TRBV19 and TRBJ2-7; 7 bases map to TRBD1. CDR3 protein: CASSKGQLYEQYF. DNA for the CDR3: TGTGCCAGTAGTAAGGGACAGCTCTACGAGCAGTACTTC.